This entry describes one TCR beta chain. This sample was taken from a study of blood T cells in healthy people across ages. Sample-barcoded 5' priming and a J-beta primer mix drove a second PCR of about 7 to 11 cycles. MiXCR, run by TCRdb on the 5' RACE reads, gives a single entry per CDR3 protein. The table has approximately 1,100,000 distinct CDR3 sequences, 45% seen once. V lost 2 bases, J lost 13 bases, and 20 bases lay in between. CDR1 is GTSNPN and CDR2 is SVGIG in the germline V gene (reference sequence). The CDR3 runs to 13 residues. This chain uses TRBV30 with TRBJ1-1; tentative D call: TRBD1 (6 bases). Sequenced: blood. This clonotype was obtained from a woman in her fifties or sixties in good health. For the CDR3, the DNA is TGTGCCTGGAGTTCCCCCGGGACAATCATCGTTTTCTTT. Translated: CAWSSPGTIIVFF.